A selection of T cell receptor beta chains follows, all from one sample in a study of shared clonotypes between healthy human individuals. Profiled with immunoSEQ multiplex PCR; TCRdb holds only in-frame clones, not every one. The repertoire holds 1.5 million to 2.5 million clones, with around 96% as singletons. Source material: naive CD8+ T cells sorted from blood. The receptors here all came from a man aged 18-30 years in good health. The CDR3 runs from the conserved cysteine through the conserved F or W. The D gene is left open where the match is weak. Clone size is not always given. Where it is, it says once, few, many or a class for expanded clones.

J: TRBJ1-3
size: once
V: TRBV5-4
D: -
DNA: TGTGCCAGCAGAGAGGACGGCTCTGGAAACACCATATATTTT
CDR3: CASREDGSGNTIYF

J: TRBJ1-5
size: once
V: TRBV30
D: TRBD1
DNA: TGTGCCTGGAGTGGGGGACAGGGTTTCCATCAGCCCCAGCATTTT
CDR3: CAWSGGQGFHQPQHF

J: TRBJ1-2
size: -
V: TRBV4-1
D: -
DNA: TGCGCCAGCAGCCAAGTTGGGGGGCGCGGATATGGCTACACCTTC
CDR3: CASSQVGGRGYGYTF

J: TRBJ2-4
size: -
V: TRBV11-2
D: -
DNA: TGTGCCAGCAGCTTAGCAGGGCTGGAAAACATTCAGTACTTC
CDR3: CASSLAGLENIQYF

J: TRBJ1-1
size: -
V: TRBV7-9
D: -
DNA: TGTGCCAGCAGCTTAGGATACCTTGAAGCTTTCTTT
CDR3: CASSLGYLEAFF

J: TRBJ2-3
size: -
V: TRBV13
D: -
DNA: TGTGCCAGCAGCACAGTTGGGAGAGGTGGCACAGATACGCAGTATTTT
CDR3: CASSTVGRGGTDTQYF

J: TRBJ1-5
size: -
V: TRBV28
D: -
DNA: TGTGCCAGCAGTTTGCTGACAGTTGCAAGTCAGCCCCAGCATTTT
CDR3: CASSLLTVASQPQHF

J: TRBJ2-2
size: -
V: TRBV13
D: TRBD1
DNA: TGTGCCAGCAGCCCCGGGACAGGGGAAACCGGGGAGCTGTTTTTT
CDR3: CASSPGTGETGELFF

J: TRBJ2-1
size: -
V: TRBV9
D: -
DNA: TGTGCCAGCAGCTCAGGGATCGGGGGCTACAATGAGCAGTTCTTC
CDR3: CASSSGIGGYNEQFF

J: TRBJ1-2
size: -
V: TRBV5-6
D: TRBD1
DNA: TGTGCCAGCAGCGTTGCGACAGGGGTTGTCTATGGCTACACCTTC
CDR3: CASSVATGVVYGYTF

J: TRBJ2-1
size: -
V: TRBV5-1
D: TRBD1
DNA: TGCGCCAGCAGCTCCGGGACAGGCGGGACCGATGAGCAGTTCTTC
CDR3: CASSSGTGGTDEQFF

J: TRBJ1-3
size: -
V: TRBV7-9
D: -
DNA: TGTGCCAGCAGCTTAGTAGGGACCGGAAACACCATATATTTT
CDR3: CASSLVGTGNTIYF